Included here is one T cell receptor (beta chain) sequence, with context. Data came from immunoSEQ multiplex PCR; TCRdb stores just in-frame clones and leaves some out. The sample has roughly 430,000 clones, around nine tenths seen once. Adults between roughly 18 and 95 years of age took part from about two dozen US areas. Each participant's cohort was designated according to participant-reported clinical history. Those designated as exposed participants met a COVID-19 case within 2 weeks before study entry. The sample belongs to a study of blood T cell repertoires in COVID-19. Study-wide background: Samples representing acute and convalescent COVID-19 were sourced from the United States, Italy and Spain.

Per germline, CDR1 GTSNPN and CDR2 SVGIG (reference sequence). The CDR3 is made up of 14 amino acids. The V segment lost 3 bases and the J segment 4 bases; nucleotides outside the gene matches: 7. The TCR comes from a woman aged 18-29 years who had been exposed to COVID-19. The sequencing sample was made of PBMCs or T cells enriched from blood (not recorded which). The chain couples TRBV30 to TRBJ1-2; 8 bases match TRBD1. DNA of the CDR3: TGTGCCTGGAGAGGACAGGGCTGGGGCTATGGCTACACCTTC. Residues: CAWRGQGWGYGYTF. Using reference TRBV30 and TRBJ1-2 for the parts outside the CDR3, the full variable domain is SQTIHQWPATLVQPVGSPLSLECTVEGTSNPNLYWYRQAAGRGLQLLFYSVGIGQISSEVPQNLSASRPQDRQFILSSKKLLLSDSGFYLCAWRGQGWGYGYTFGSGTRLTVV.